A selection of T cell receptor beta chains follows, all from one sample in a study of T cell responses to AZD1222 COVID-19 vaccine. Repertoires were generated with immunoSEQ multiplex PCR, while TCRdb's copy carries only in-frame clones and drops some. The sample contains approximately 190,000 clones, over 70% of which appear only once. The input for sequencing was peripheral blood, taken on day 0 of MenACWY control vaccination. The receptors were sampled from an adult in good health. Each CDR3 is given with its conserved first and last residue. D genes are given only for firm matches.

D,V,J,CDR3
TRBD1,TRBV19,TRBJ2-2,CATWDRGGTGELFF
TRBD2,TRBV3-1/TRBV3-2,TRBJ2-5,CASSGTSGRAGEAQYF
.,TRBV5-8,TRBJ2-2,CASSLQGRRTGELFF
.,TRBV3-1/TRBV3-2,TRBJ1-1,CASSLGGREAFF
.,TRBV9,TRBJ2-2,CASSVLGGTGELFF
.,TRBV5-1,TRBJ2-7,CASRAGLYEQYF
.,TRBV6-5,TRBJ2-2,CASRPDTGELFF
.,TRBV2,TRBJ1-3,CASLRAFSGNTIYF
.,TRBV9,TRBJ2-7,CASSVATSSYEQYF
.,TRBV5-6,TRBJ1-1,CASSHLKLPSDTEAFF
.,TRBV4-1,TRBJ2-2,CASRSNFGELFF
.,TRBV2,TRBJ1-3,CASSEAGSGNTIYF
TRBD1,TRBV28,TRBJ1-3,CASSLAQGTGNTIYF
.,TRBV4-3,TRBJ1-1,CASSLDGGSTEAFF
.,TRBV18,TRBJ1-4,CASSTSPGDEKLFF
TRBD2,TRBV6-2/TRBV6-3,TRBJ2-7,CASSYEKRPGRTSGYEQYF
TRBD1,TRBV5-1,TRBJ2-7,CASSSMTGTGTYEQYF
.,TRBV30,TRBJ2-2,CAQDGGQGNTGELFF
TRBD1,TRBV4-1,TRBJ1-2,CASSHPGQGKGYGYTF
.,TRBV29-1,TRBJ2-4,CSVEQGERAKNIQYF
.,TRBV27,TRBJ2-7,CASSLSGQDYEQYF
.,TRBV3-1/TRBV3-2,TRBJ2-5,CASSLRRGGGETQYF